Listed below are T cell receptor beta chains from one sample, sequenced in a study of T cell responses to AZD1222 COVID-19 vaccine. Sequencing used immunoSEQ multiplex PCR; TCRdb keeps in-frame clones, though not all of them. The repertoire holds more than 60,000 clones, with more than 65% as singletons. The material was peripheral blood, obtained on day 0 of AZD1222 vaccination. These receptors were collected from an adult in good health. Each CDR3 is given with its conserved first and last residue. A D gene is named only where the DNA matches it firmly. Size tells how often a clone was seen (once, few, many) or the class of an expanded clone, and some rows leave it out.

D	V	J	size	DNA	CDR3
TRBD1	TRBV5-1	TRBJ1-1	-	TGCGCCAGCAGCTCTATCGACAGGGGAGGAGAAGCTTTCTTT	CASSSIDRGGEAFF
-	TRBV19	TRBJ2-4	-	TGTGCCAGTAGTAAGGGGGGACGGGTAGCCAAAAACATTCAGTACTTC	CASSKGGRVAKNIQYF
-	TRBV9	TRBJ2-2	-	TGTGCCAGCAGCGGTCCGGGGGCAAACACCGGGGAGCTGTTTTTT	CASSGPGANTGELFF
-	TRBV29-1	TRBJ2-1	-	TGCAGCTCGTCCCAGGGTTACAATGAGCAGTTCTTC	CSSSQGYNEQFF
-	TRBV5-1	TRBJ2-3	once	TGCGCCAGCAGCCCCCCAGATGGTAGCACAGATACGCAGTATTTT	CASSPPDGSTDTQYF
-	TRBV7-9	TRBJ1-1	few	TGTGCCAGCAGCTTAGATCAGGAAGCTTTCTTT	CASSLDQEAFF
-	TRBV7-6	TRBJ1-4	-	TGTGCCAGCAGCTTACAGGATTGGTGGGGTGAAAAACTGTTTTTT	CASSLQDWWGEKLFF
-	TRBV28	TRBJ1-1	once	TGTGCCAGCAGTTTATTGGGGGAGCGGGCTCCTGAAGCTTTCTTT	CASSLLGERAPEAFF
-	TRBV6-2/TRBV6-3	TRBJ1-5	-	TGTGCCAGCAGTAGACAGCGCAATCAGCCCCAGCATTTT	CASSRQRNQPQHF
TRBD2	TRBV27	TRBJ2-7	-	TGTGCCAGCAGTTTAGGCGGGCTAGCGGGTAACGAGCAGTACTTC	CASSLGGLAGNEQYF
TRBD2	TRBV4-2	TRBJ2-2	-	TGTGCCAGCAGCTTCGGGACTATTCCTAACACCGGGGAGCTGTTTTTT	CASSFGTIPNTGELFF
-	TRBV10-3	TRBJ2-1	few	TGTGCCATCAGCCAGGGCAATGAGCAGTTCTTC	CAISQGNEQFF
-	TRBV7-9	TRBJ2-2	-	TGTGCCAGCAGCTTATCTACTGGGTCCGGGGAGCTGTTTTTT	CASSLSTGSGELFF
TRBD2	TRBV2	TRBJ2-3	-	TGTGCCACCGAACCACAAAGCGGGAGGGCCGGTACGCAGTATTTT	CATEPQSGRAGTQYF
-	TRBV5-4	TRBJ1-3	-	TGTGCCAGCAGCTTGTATTCGGGGGCAGGAAACACCATATATTTT	CASSLYSGAGNTIYF
-	TRBV18	TRBJ1-4	-	TGTGCCAGCTCACCACGAGGAGGGCCCCTGATAGAACTGTTTTTT	CASSPRGGPLIELFF
-	TRBV27	TRBJ2-5	-	TGTGCCAGCAGTTTAATAGAGACCCAGTACTTC	CASSLIETQYF
TRBD1	TRBV28	TRBJ1-2	-	TGTGCCAGCCAAATGGGACAGAACTATGGCTACACCTTC	CASQMGQNYGYTF
TRBD2	TRBV9	TRBJ2-1	-	TGTGCCAGCAGCGTAGCTAGCGGGAGACCCAATGAGCAGTTCTTC	CASSVASGRPNEQFF
-	TRBV3-1/TRBV3-2	TRBJ1-5	-	TGTGCCAGCAGCCTAGGCACAGGCTCGCGTCAGCCCCAGCATTTT	CASSLGTGSRQPQHF
-	TRBV7-2	TRBJ1-5	-	TGTGCCAGCAGCCCCGGACAGCCTCCAGGGCCCCAGCATTTT	CASSPGQPPGPQHF
-	TRBV5-1	TRBJ2-5	-	TGCGCCAGCGGGACTCTACAAGAGACCCAGTACTTC	CASGTLQETQYF
TRBD1	TRBV7-3	TRBJ2-1	-	TGTGCCAGCAGCGAGCCACAGGGGGCGGACAATGAGCAGTTCTTC	CASSEPQGADNEQFF
TRBD2	TRBV5-5	TRBJ2-1	-	TGTGCCAGCAGCTTGGGACTAGCGGGAGGACTATACAATGAGCAGTTCTTC	CASSLGLAGGLYNEQFF